Listed below are T cell receptor beta chains from one sample, sequenced in a study of molecular identifiers for immune sequencing clone quantification. MiXCR, run by TCRdb on the PCR reads, gives a single entry per CDR3 protein. The sample consists of about 320,000 distinct CDR3 sequences, over 20% of them appearing once. Source material: naive CD8+ T cells from blood, with Jurkat cell RNA spiked in. The source of these receptors is a human donor in good health. Some libraries in this study had Jurkat cell RNA spiked in. The CDR3 runs from the conserved cysteine through the conserved F or W. A D gene is named only where the DNA matches it firmly. Expanded clones are given a class, and other clones once, few, many or no size at all.

size: many
V: TRBV9
D: TRBD1
J: TRBJ2-4
DNA: TGTGCCAGCAGCCAGACAGGGGGCAAAAACATTCAGTACTTC
CDR3: CASSQTGGKNIQYF

size: NA
V: TRBV4-3
D: NA
J: TRBJ2-7
DNA: TGCGCCAGCAGCCAAGAGTCCGCAGGGGGAGGCTACGAGCAGTACTTC
CDR3: CASSQESAGGGYEQYF

size: few
V: TRBV28
D: TRBD1
J: TRBJ2-3
DNA: TGTGCCAGCAGTTTAGCACCGGGACAGAGCACAGATACGCAGTATTTT
CDR3: CASSLAPGQSTDTQYF

size: many
V: TRBV6-2/TRBV6-3
D: NA
J: TRBJ2-7
DNA: TGTGCCAGCAACCCGACAGGCAACGAGCAGTACTTC
CDR3: CASNPTGNEQYF

size: NA
V: TRBV3-1
D: TRBD2
J: TRBJ2-1
DNA: TGTGCCAGCAGCCAGACCGGGACTAGCGGGAGGGCCCTAACCAATGAGCAGTTCTTC
CDR3: CASSQTGTSGRALTNEQFF

size: many
V: TRBV5-4
D: NA
J: TRBJ1-1
DNA: TGTGCCAGCAGCTTGGCCCCCTCGTTCGAAGCTTTCTTT
CDR3: CASSLAPSFEAFF

size: NA
V: TRBV4-1
D: TRBD1
J: TRBJ2-5
DNA: TGCGCCAGCAGACACGTCGGACAGGGGTCGGGCGAAGAGACCCAGTACTTC
CDR3: CASRHVGQGSGEETQYF

size: few
V: TRBV28
D: TRBD2
J: TRBJ2-7
DNA: TGTGCCAGCAGTTTAGACCTTATGACTAGCGGAGAACGGACCTACGAGCAGTACTTC
CDR3: CASSLDLMTSGERTYEQYF

size: many
V: TRBV7-3
D: NA
J: TRBJ2-1
DNA: TGTGCCAGCAGCTTTATCGGGCCCTCCTACAATGAGCAGTTCTTC
CDR3: CASSFIGPSYNEQFF

size: many
V: TRBV12-3/TRBV12-4
D: NA
J: TRBJ1-1
DNA: TGTGCCAGCACCTTTTCTGCCGGGGAAGCTTTCTTT
CDR3: CASTFSAGEAFF

size: many
V: TRBV12-3/TRBV12-4
D: TRBD2
J: TRBJ2-7
DNA: TGTGCCAGCAGTTTACGGAGCGGGGGGTACTACTACGAGCAGTACTTC
CDR3: CASSLRSGGYYYEQYF

size: many
V: TRBV9
D: TRBD2
J: TRBJ2-3
DNA: TGTGCCAGCACCTTCCTAGCGGGGGGCTCAGATACGCAGTATTTT
CDR3: CASTFLAGGSDTQYF

size: many
V: TRBV11-2
D: NA
J: TRBJ1-1
DNA: TGTGCCAGCAGCTTCGAGGGGGTCGGAGTGAACACTGAAGCTTTCTTT
CDR3: CASSFEGVGVNTEAFF

size: few
V: TRBV11-3
D: NA
J: TRBJ1-1
DNA: TGTGCCGGTATACGAGGGAGACGCCGATCCAATGCTTTCTTT
CDR3: CAGIRGRRRSNAFF

size: few
V: TRBV2
D: NA
J: TRBJ1-5
DNA: TGTGCCAGCAGTGAAGTTCGTGGCAGCTTTCAGCCCCAGCATTTT
CDR3: CASSEVRGSFQPQHF

size: many
V: TRBV12-3/TRBV12-4
D: TRBD1
J: TRBJ1-1
DNA: TGTGCCAGTCGACAGGGGACTGAAGCTTTCTTT
CDR3: CASRQGTEAFF

size: NA
V: TRBV3-1
D: NA
J: TRBJ2-4
DNA: TGTGCCAGCAGCCAAGCTCAGGACTCCAAAAACATTCAGTACTTC
CDR3: CASSQAQDSKNIQYF

size: many
V: TRBV7-3
D: TRBD2
J: TRBJ2-5
DNA: TGTGCCAGCAGCTTAGTCGGGACTAGCGGGTCTCGGTCCCAGTACTTC
CDR3: CASSLVGTSGSRSQYF

size: many
V: TRBV7-6
D: TRBD2
J: TRBJ2-6
DNA: TGTGCCAGCAGCCCACTTCGGACTAGCGGGAGTAAGGGGTGGTCTGGGGCCAACGTCCTGACTTTC
CDR3: CASSPLRTSGSKGWSGANVLTF

size: NA
V: TRBV23-1
D: NA
J: TRBJ2-1
DNA: TGCGCCAGCAGTCACGATCCGGGACATAAAGGAGGATTCACTGAGCAGTTCTTC
CDR3: CASSHDPGHKGGFTEQFF

size: many
V: TRBV7-2
D: NA
J: TRBJ2-3
DNA: TGTGCCAGCAGCTTATCACTGGTAGATACGCAGTATTTT
CDR3: CASSLSLVDTQYF

size: many
V: TRBV11-2
D: TRBD2
J: TRBJ2-3
DNA: TGTGCCAGCAGCTTAGACGCTAGCGGCAGCACAGATACGCAGTATTTT
CDR3: CASSLDASGSTDTQYF

size: many
V: TRBV24-1
D: NA
J: TRBJ2-1
DNA: TGTGCCACCAGTGATAGGTGGACTTACAATGAGCAGTTCTTC
CDR3: CATSDRWTYNEQFF

size: NA
V: TRBV29-1
D: NA
J: TRBJ1-4
DNA: TGCAGCGTTCTCGATGGACACCTTACAACTAATGAAAAACTGTTTTTT
CDR3: CSVLDGHLTTNEKLFF

size: many
V: TRBV28
D: NA
J: TRBJ2-6
DNA: TGTGCCAGCAGTCCGACAGGCCCACGTATCTCTGGGGCCAACGTCCTGACTTTC
CDR3: CASSPTGPRISGANVLTF

size: many
V: TRBV5-4
D: NA
J: TRBJ2-7
DNA: TGTGCCAGCAGCTGGGGGCTGAGCTACGAGCAGTACTTC
CDR3: CASSWGLSYEQYF

size: many
V: TRBV6-5
D: TRBD1
J: TRBJ1-5
DNA: TGTGCCACGGGAACAGGGGGCCTTCAGCCCCAGCATTTT
CDR3: CATGTGGLQPQHF